The 21 T cell receptor beta chains given below trace back to one sample, sequenced in a study of radiotherapy plus CTLA-4 blockade in lung cancer. Using immunoSEQ multiplex PCR, the repertoire was profiled, and TCRdb retains in-frame clones only, with some absent. In the table there are fewer than 75,000 clones, around 87% of which are singletons. The sample in question was peripheral blood, obtained from a patient treated with radiotherapy plus ipilimumab. These receptors all stem from a human donor with non-small cell lung cancer that progressed on radiotherapy plus ipilimumab.

This chain links TRBV9 with TRBJ1-4, with no clear D. CDR3 length: 17 amino acids. CDR1 is SGDLS, CDR2 YYNGEE, per germline. V lost 0 bases to trimming and J lost 0 bases, with 12 bases between them. The CDR3 coding sequence is TGTGCCAGCAGCGTAGGGGCAGGCAGACCAACTAATGAAAAACTGTTTTTT. This encodes CASSVGAGRPTNEKLFF.

The chain has TRBV30 and TRBJ1-1; no definite D call. This CDR3 is built from 13 residues. Germline loops: CDR1 GTSNPN, CDR2 SVGIG (reference sequence). V gave up 0 bases and J gave up 3 bases, with 8 bases separating them. The CDR3 DNA reads TGTGCCTGGAGTGTAAACGTGGACACTGAAGCTTTCTTT. The encoded protein is CAWSVNVDTEAFF.

The gene calls are TRBV28 and TRBJ2-4; unclear D gene. Germline CDR1 is MDHEN and CDR2 is SYDVKM. V lost 3 bases and J 4 bases, leaving 4 bases between the germline ends. There are 12 residues in the CDR3. The CDR3 DNA reads as TGTGCCAGCAGTTTGTCAAAAAACATTCAGTACTTC. Protein: CASSLSKNIQYF.

The table lists this clone with many counts. The chain joins TRBV5-1 to TRBJ2-7; TRBD2 matches at 13 bases. The CDR3 runs to 15 residues. V lost 5 bases, J lost 2 bases, and 4 bases stayed unmatched. Germline values: CDR1 SGHRS, CDR2 YFSETQ. CDR3: CASRPGLAGTYEQYF. The CDR3 bases are TGCGCCAGCAGGCCGGGACTAGCGGGAACCTACGAGCAGTACTTC.

This clone was found once. The chain has TRBV19 and TRBJ2-5, with a weak D call TRBD1 (6 bases). V gave up 8 bases and J gave up 5 bases, with 15 bases separating them. CDR1 is LNHDA and CDR2 is SQIVND in the germline V gene (reference sequence). The CDR3 contains 13 residues. For the CDR3, the DNA is TGTGCCAGTGGGGAGACAGGATTCGAGACCCAGTACTTC. This translates into CASGETGFETQYF.

The chain carries TRBV20-1 and TRBJ2-1; D not resolved. Trimming took 3 bases from V and 5 from J, leaving 2 bases between them. The germline gives CDR1 DFQATT, CDR2 SNEGSKA (reference sequence). This CDR3 has 10 residues. The CDR3 is CSASDNEQFF. As DNA, the CDR3 is TGCAGTGCTAGCGACAATGAGCAGTTCTTC.

The gene calls are TRBV11-3 and TRBJ2-3; 15 bases are a match to TRBD2. CDR1 and CDR2 (germline): SGHNT, YENEEA. V was pared by 4 bases and J by 3 bases, with 5 bases of the junction left unmatched. The CDR3 sequence is 17 residues long. CDR3 in DNA: TGTGCCAGCAGCTCCGGACTAGCGGGAGGGCCAACAGATACGCAGTATTTT. Translated: CASSSGLAGGPTDTQYF.

V usage is TRBV28 and J usage is TRBJ1-5; D unclear. In germline, CDR1 is MDHEN, CDR2 SYDVKM. CDR3 size: 16 residues. The V and J ends lost 1 base and 0 bases respectively, with 10 bases between them. The CDR3 bases are TGTGCCAGCAGTTTATTTCACAGTTATAGCAATCAGCCCCAGCATTTT. Its protein product is CASSLFHSYSNQPQHF. Using reference TRBV28 and TRBJ1-5 for the parts outside the CDR3, the full variable domain is DVKVTQSSRYLVKRTGEKVFLECVQDMDHENMFWYRQDPGLGLRLIYFSYDVKMKEKGDIPEGYSVSREKKERFSLILESASTNQTSMYLCASSLFHSYSNQPQHFGDGTRLSIL.

This clone was observed a single time. This chain uses TRBV7-6 with TRBJ2-7; perhaps TRBD2 as D (6 bases). V lost 1 base to trimming and J lost 0 bases, with 16 bases between them. Germline CDR1 reads SGHVS; CDR2 reads FNYEAQ. This CDR3 is 17 amino acids long. Here the CDR3 DNA reads TGTGCCAGCAGCTTAGATCCCGGGACTCTAAGCTCCTACGAGCAGTACGTC. Protein product: CASSLDPGTLSSYEQYV.

V is TRBV2 and J is TRBJ2-1; D is possibly TRBD2 (6 bases). The CDR3 has 14 amino acids. CDR1 and CDR2 from the germline V gene are SNHLY and FYNNEI. V was clipped by 6 bases and J by 12 bases, with 21 bases between them. The CDR3 spells CASSAGTRLGGQFF. CDR3 sequence (DNA): TGTGCCAGCAGCGCAGGGACTCGGCTTGGGGGGCAGTTCTTC.

The rearrangement uses TRBV7-9 and TRBJ2-7; D is ambiguous. The germline CDR1 and CDR2 sequences are SEHNR and FQNEAQ (reference sequence). The CDR3 sequence is 13 residues long. V was shortened by 5 bases and J by 2 bases, with 10 bases between the two germline ends. This CDR3 is CASSLDGPYEQYF. As DNA, the CDR3 is TGTGCCAGCAGCCTAGACGGTCCCTACGAGCAGTACTTC.

The chain carries TRBV11-2 and TRBJ1-1, with D uncertain. The CDR3 loop spans 17 amino acids. CDR1 and CDR2 (germline): SGHAT, FQNNGV. V dropped 1 base and J dropped 6 bases, with 21 bases sitting between them. The CDR3, as DNA: TGTGCCAGCAGCTTAGTAGACACCATCCAGGTCTGGGCTGAAGCTTTCTTT. Amino acids: CASSLVDTIQVWAEAFF. The whole variable domain, filled in from reference TRBV11-2 and TRBJ1-1, reads EAGVAQSPRYKIIEKRQSVAFWCNPISGHATLYWYQQILGQGPKLLIQFQNNGVVDDSQLPKDRFSAERLKGVDSTLKIQPAKLEDSAVYLCASSLVDTIQVWAEAFFGQGTRLTVV.

This chain uses TRBV6-5 with TRBJ2-2; D might be TRBD2 (5 bases). The CDR3 is made up of 15 amino acids. Per the germline V gene, CDR1 is MNHEY and CDR2 is SVGAGI. Trimming took 6 bases from V and 6 from J, leaving 17 bases between them. This CDR3 is CASRSQPLVPGELFF. The CDR3 DNA is TGTGCCAGCAGATCCCAACCACTAGTTCCCGGGGAGCTGTTTTTT.

The chain employs TRBV30 and TRBJ1-2, with 11 bases lining up with TRBD1. The germline gives CDR1 GTSNPN, CDR2 SVGIG (reference sequence). The CDR3 spans 12 residues. V shed 8 bases and J 3 bases; nucleotides not matched to a gene: 2. The CDR3 DNA sequence: TGTGCCAAGGGACAGGGGGACTATGGCTACACCTTC. Amino acid sequence: CAKGQGDYGYTF.

The chain carries TRBV5-4 and TRBJ2-3; D possibly corresponds to TRBD2 (5 bases). The CDR3 runs 15 residues. Trimming took 0 bases from V and 0 from J, leaving 8 bases between them. Germline V gives CDR1 SGHNT, CDR2 YYREEE (reference sequence). The CDR3 loop is CASSLVASSTDTQYF. The CDR3 nucleotides are TGTGCCAGCAGCTTGGTAGCGTCTAGCACAGATACGCAGTATTTT.

V gene TRBV28 combines with J gene TRBJ2-7, with a weak D call TRBD2 (6 bases). V lost 4 bases and J lost 3, with 22 bases in between. Germline V CDR1 and CDR2: MDHEN, SYDVKM. This CDR3 spans 17 amino acids. The chain's CDR3 is CASSSLVGDWGYYEQYF. As DNA, the CDR3 is TGTGCCAGCAGTTCTCTGGTCGGGGACTGGGGATACTACGAGCAGTACTTC.

The chain is built from TRBV29-1 and TRBJ2-2; possible D gene TRBD2, 5 bases. Germline CDR1 SQVTM, CDR2 ANQGSEA. V lost 2 bases and J 8 bases, leaving 12 bases between the germline ends. This CDR3 is built from 13 residues. Here the CDR3 DNA reads TGCAGCGTTGAATGGCATGAGGGAGGGGAGCTGTTTTTT. Translated: CSVEWHEGGELFF.

The rearrangement uses TRBV25-1 and TRBJ2-1; 7 bases are a match to TRBD2. The CDR3 sequence is 16 residues long. With 3 bases clipped from V and 4 bases from J, the junction kept 9 bases outside the gene matches. CDR1 is MGHDK, CDR2 SYGVNS, per germline. The CDR3 reads CASSDPRRERYNEQFF. The CDR3 DNA sequence: TGTGCCAGCAGTGACCCCCGGCGGGAGCGATACAATGAGCAGTTCTTC.

This clone is a singleton in its sample. The rearrangement links TRBV7-3 to TRBJ1-1; 8 nucleotides align to TRBD1. There are 15 residues in the CDR3. Germline V gene lookup returns CDR1 SGHTA and CDR2 FQGTGA. With V trimmed by 2 bases and J by 1 base, 3 bases remained unmatched. The CDR3 nucleotides are TGTGCCAGCAGCTTATTGGGGACAGGGAACACTGAAGCTTTCTTT. This gives the protein CASSLLGTGNTEAFF.

The chain combines TRBV7-8 with TRBJ2-7, with unresolved D. Germline CDR1 is SGHVS and CDR2 is FQNEAQ. This CDR3 spans 13 amino acids. Deletions cut 1 base from V and 2 bases from J, with 6 bases between. The CDR3 coding sequence is TGTGCCAGCAGCTTAGGGGAAACCTACGAGCAGTACGTC. This translates into CASSLGETYEQYV.

The chain uses TRBV30 and TRBJ2-2, with D unresolved. This CDR3 comprises 13 residues. Germline CDR1 and CDR2: GTSNPN and SVGIG (reference sequence). Trimming pared 5 bases from V and 4 bases from J, leaving 11 bases between. DNA of the CDR3: TGTGCCTGGTGTCCTCAGCTCACCGGGGAGCTGTTTTTT. This gives the protein CAWCPQLTGELFF.